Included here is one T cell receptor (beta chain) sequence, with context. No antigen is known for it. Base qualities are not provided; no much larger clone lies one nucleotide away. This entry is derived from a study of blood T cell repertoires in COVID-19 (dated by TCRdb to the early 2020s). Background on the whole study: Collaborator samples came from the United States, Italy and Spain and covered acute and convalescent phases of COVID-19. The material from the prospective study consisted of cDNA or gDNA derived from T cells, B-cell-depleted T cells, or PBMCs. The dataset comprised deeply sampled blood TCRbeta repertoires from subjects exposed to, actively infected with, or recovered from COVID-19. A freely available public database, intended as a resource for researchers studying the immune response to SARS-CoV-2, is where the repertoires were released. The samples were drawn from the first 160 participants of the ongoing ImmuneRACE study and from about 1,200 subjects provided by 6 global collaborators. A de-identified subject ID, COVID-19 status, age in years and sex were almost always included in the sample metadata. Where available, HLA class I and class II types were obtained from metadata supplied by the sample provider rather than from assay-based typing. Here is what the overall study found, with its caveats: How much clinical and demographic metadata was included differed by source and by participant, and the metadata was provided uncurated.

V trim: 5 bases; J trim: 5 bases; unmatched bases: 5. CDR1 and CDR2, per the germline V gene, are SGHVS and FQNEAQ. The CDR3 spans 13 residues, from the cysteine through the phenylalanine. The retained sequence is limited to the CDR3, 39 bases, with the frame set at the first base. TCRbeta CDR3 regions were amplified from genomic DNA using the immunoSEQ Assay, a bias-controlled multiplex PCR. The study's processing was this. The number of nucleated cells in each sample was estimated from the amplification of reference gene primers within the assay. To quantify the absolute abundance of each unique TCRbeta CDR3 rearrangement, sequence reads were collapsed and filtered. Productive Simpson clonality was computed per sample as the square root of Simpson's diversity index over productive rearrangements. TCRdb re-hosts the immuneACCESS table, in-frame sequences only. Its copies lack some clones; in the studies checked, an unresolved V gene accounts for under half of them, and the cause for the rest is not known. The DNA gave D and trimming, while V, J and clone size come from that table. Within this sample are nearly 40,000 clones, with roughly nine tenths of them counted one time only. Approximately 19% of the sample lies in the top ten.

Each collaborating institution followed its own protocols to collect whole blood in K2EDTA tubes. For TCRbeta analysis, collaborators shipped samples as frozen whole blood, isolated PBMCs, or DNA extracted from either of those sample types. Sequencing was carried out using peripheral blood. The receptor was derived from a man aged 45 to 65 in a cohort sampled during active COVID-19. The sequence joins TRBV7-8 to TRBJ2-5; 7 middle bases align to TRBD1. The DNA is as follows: TGTGCCAGCAGCCTGACAGGGTTGGAGACCCAGTACTTC. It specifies CASSLTGLETQYF.